One sample yielded the 27 T cell receptor beta chains listed below, sequenced in a study of identical twins. TCRdb ran MiXCR on the 5' RACE reads and lists one entry per CDR3 protein. Counted here are some 900,000 distinct CDR3 sequences, 10% to 15% occurring once; the ten biggest clones make up roughly 1.6%. Another study also made use of these data, one on yellow fever vaccine responses in identical twins.

The sample comprised PBMCs. The receptor source for this set is a woman aged 18-35 years in good health.

V gene TRBV11-2 combines with J gene TRBJ1-2, with D possibly matching TRBD1 (5 bases). The CDR3 has 18 amino acids. Looked up from germline, CDR1 is SGHAT and CDR2 is FQNNGV. V was clipped by 5 bases and J by 1 base, with 23 bases between them. The CDR3: CASSTTLFSGRGNYGYTF. The CDR3 DNA follows: TGTGCCAGCAGCACAACCCTCTTTTCCGGGAGGGGTAACTATGGCTACACCTTC.

The CDR3 sequence: CATSDFRPPYEQYF. CDR3 bases: TGTGCCACCAGTGATTTTAGGCCTCCCTACGAGCAGTACTTC. J is TRBJ2-7 and V is TRBV24-1; no firm D call. Germline V gene data show CDR1 as KGHDR and CDR2 as SFDVKD. This CDR3 has 14 residues. Trimming took 1 base from V and 2 from J, leaving 8 bases between them.

This rearrangement joins TRBV5-1 to TRBJ1-2; D uncertain. Germline loops: CDR1 SGHRS, CDR2 YFSETQ. The germline V and J ends were trimmed by 6 bases and 4 bases, with 16 bases remaining between them. This CDR3 region has 14 residues. CDR3 in amino acids: CASNPDGGSYGYTF. The DNA for the CDR3 is TGCGCCAGCAATCCGGACGGCGGATCCTATGGCTACACCTTC.

This clonotype came up a few times. This chain uses TRBV5-1 with TRBJ2-1; tentative D call: TRBD2 (6 bases). Germline-derived CDR1 and CDR2 are SGHRS and YFSETQ. The V end was cut by 4 bases, the J end by 4 bases, with 30 bases between. The CDR3 extends over 20 amino acids. The CDR3: CASSPLGGTQPFRKYNEQFF. The DNA for the CDR3 is TGCGCCAGCAGCCCCCTTGGCGGGACCCAACCCTTTAGGAAATACAATGAGCAGTTCTTC. Supplemented by reference TRBV5-1 and TRBJ2-1, the full variable domain reads KAGVTQTPRYLIKTRGQQVTLSCSPISGHRSVSWYQQTPGQGLQFLFEYFSETQRNKGNFPGRFSGRQFSNSRSEMNVSTLELGDSALYLCASSPLGGTQPFRKYNEQFFGPGTRLTVL.

This clonotype was observed a handful of times. The V call is TRBV4-1, the J call TRBJ2-1; D may be TRBD2 (5 bases). The CDR3 has 16 amino acids. CDR1 and CDR2 (germline): MGHRA, YSYEKL. Trimming removed 0 bases at V and 7 bases at J, with 16 bases between. CDR3 in DNA: TGCGCCAGCAGCCAAGAAGACCAAGCGGCTCGGAATGAGCAGTTCTTC. Encoded protein: CASSQEDQAARNEQFF.

This clonotype was detected many times. The V gene is TRBV27, the J gene TRBJ2-3, with D possibly being TRBD2 (6 bases). V lost 4 bases and J lost 3, with 17 bases in between. Germline assignment: CDR1 MNHEY and CDR2 SMNVEV (reference sequence). The length of the CDR3 is 16 residues. The CDR3 coding sequence is TGTGCCAGCAGTTCCTTTATTTCCAGCGGGACAGATACGCAGTATTTT. It yields the protein CASSSFISSGTDTQYF.

Only a few counts were recorded for this clonotype. This chain connects TRBV4-1 to TRBJ2-7, with 10 bases lining up with TRBD2. Germline trimming cut 4 bases from V and 0 bases from J; bases unmatched to any gene: 6. The CDR3 extends over 16 amino acids. Germline V gene lookup returns CDR1 MGHRA and CDR2 YSYEKL. The CDR3 loop is CASSPRGLASSYEQYF. In DNA form, the CDR3 reads TGCGCCAGCAGCCCACGGGGACTAGCGAGCTCCTACGAGCAGTACTTC.

V usage is TRBV11-2 and J usage is TRBJ1-4; no firm D call. The CDR3 has 14 residues. Trimming cost V 1 base and J 5 bases, with 8 bases left between them. The germline V gene encodes CDR1 SGHAT and CDR2 FQNNGV. The CDR3 loop reads CASSLVQLNEKLFF. For the CDR3, the DNA is TGTGCCAGCAGCTTAGTACAGCTGAATGAAAAACTGTTTTTT.

The chain carries TRBV6-1 and TRBJ2-2, with D unclear. CDR1 is MNHNS and CDR2 is SASEGT in the germline V gene. V lost 10 bases to trimming and J lost 3 bases, with 15 bases between them. This CDR3 region has 14 residues. The CDR3 region has the DNA TGTGCCATCCAACAGATGCCCGACACCGGGGAGCTGTTTTTT. Translation gives CAIQQMPDTGELFF.

The V call is TRBV4-2, the J call TRBJ2-5; TRBD2 aligns across 16 bases. This CDR3 is 15 amino acids long. V shed 3 bases and J 5 bases; nucleotides not matched to a gene: 0. Germline values: CDR1 LGHNA, CDR2 YNFKEQ. DNA of the CDR3: TGTGCCAGCAGCCAGGGACTAGCGGGGGGGGAGACCCAGTACTTC. Protein product: CASSQGLAGGETQYF.

The chain carries TRBV6-1 and TRBJ1-2, with 7 bases that match TRBD1. The V gene end was trimmed by 6 bases and the J gene end by 0 bases; junction bases not matched to a gene: 4. This CDR3 spans 14 amino acids. Germline lookup yields CDR1 MNHNS and CDR2 SASEGT. In DNA form, the CDR3 reads TGTGCCAGCAGGGGGACAGCACCTAACTATGGCTACACCTTC. Its protein is CASRGTAPNYGYTF.

This clonotype was recorded many times. V usage is TRBV28 and J usage is TRBJ2-1; a weak D match, TRBD1 (6 bases). Deletions cut 7 bases from V and 0 bases from J, with 19 bases between. CDR1 is MDHEN and CDR2 is SYDVKM in the germline V gene. The CDR3 sequence is 17 residues long. The DNA of the CDR3 is TGTGCCAGCACCTCTGGGGGACAACCGAGCTCCTACAATGAGCAGTTCTTC. It encodes CASTSGGQPSSYNEQFF. The variable domain in full, completed from reference TRBV28 and TRBJ2-1, reads DVKVTQSSRYLVKRTGEKVFLECVQDMDHENMFWYRQDPGLGLRLIYFSYDVKMKEKGDIPEGYSVSREKKERFSLILESASTNQTSMYLCASTSGGQPSSYNEQFFGPGTRLTVL.

The chain combines TRBV3-1 with TRBJ2-1; TRBD1 aligns across 9 bases. The CDR3 consists of 19 residues. Germline assignment: CDR1 LGHDT and CDR2 YNNKEL (reference sequence). Trimming took 0 bases from V and 4 from J; bases not matched to a gene: 13. The CDR3 nucleotides are TGTGCCAGCAGCCAAGACCCTGATATATTGGGGACAGGGTACAATGAGCAGTTCTTC. This codes for CASSQDPDILGTGYNEQFF.

In its sample, this clonotype was seen a few times. This chain links TRBV5-1 with TRBJ2-6; TRBD1 agrees at 7 bases. V lost 2 bases, J lost 1 base, and 6 bases stayed unmatched. This CDR3 has 17 amino acids. The germline CDR1 and CDR2 sequences are SGHRS and YFSETQ. CDR3 residues: CASSFDRVQSGANVLTF. In nucleotides, the CDR3 is TGCGCCAGCAGCTTTGACAGGGTCCAATCTGGGGCCAACGTCCTGACTTTC.

This clonotype was picked up many times. This sequence joins TRBV20-1 and TRBJ2-1; TRBD2 aligns across 9 bases. After removal of 5 bases from V and 4 bases from J, the junction contained 12 bases not matched to a gene. The CDR3 length is 16 residues. CDR1 and CDR2 (germline): DFQATT, SNEGSKA (reference sequence). The CDR3 spells CSAAGGTSRDYNEQFF. CDR3 coding DNA: TGCAGTGCTGCCGGGGGGACTAGCAGAGATTACAATGAGCAGTTCTTC.

The chain combines TRBV4-1 with TRBJ2-1, with D possibly being TRBD2 (5 bases). Trimming shortened V by 5 bases and J by 10 bases, and 12 bases separated the two germline ends. The CDR3 is 12 amino acids. In germline, CDR1 is MGHRA, CDR2 YSYEKL. CDR3: CASSKLEDEQFF. For the CDR3, the DNA is TGCGCCAGCAGCAAACTAGAGGACGAGCAGTTCTTC.

In this sample, this clonotype turned up a few times. This sequence may be a read error, since a much larger clone differs from it by one base. J is TRBJ2-2 and V is TRBV10-3; D is unresolved. V lost 3 bases to trimming and J lost 6 bases, with 2 bases between them. Looked up from germline, CDR1 is ENHRY and CDR2 is SYGVKD. The CDR3 contains 11 residues. The CDR3 reads CAISDSGELFF. The CDR3 DNA is TGTGCCATCAGTGATTCCGGGGAGCTGTTTTTT.

This clonotype was seen many times. The rearrangement uses TRBV11-3 and TRBJ2-7; tentative D call: TRBD2 (6 bases). The ends were cut back, 5 bases at V and 0 bases at J, with 11 bases in the middle. CDR3 length: 14 residues. CDR1 is SGHNT and CDR2 is YENEEA in the germline V gene. CDR3 in DNA: TGTGCCAGCAGCGGACGGGACTCCTCCTACGAGCAGTACTTC. Protein: CASSGRDSSYEQYF.

V and J are TRBV3-1 and TRBJ2-7; D is unclear. V shed 5 bases and J shed 5 bases, with 28 bases lying between them. This CDR3 is built from 18 residues. From germline, CDR1 is LGHDT and CDR2 YNNKEL (reference sequence). CDR3 loop: CASSSVLASPESNDEQYF. The CDR3 DNA reads TGTGCCAGCAGCTCTGTCTTGGCTAGTCCCGAATCGAACGACGAGCAGTACTTC.

The chain links TRBV15 to TRBJ2-1, with D maybe TRBD2 (6 bases). The germline V and J ends were trimmed by 0 bases and 6 bases, with 12 bases remaining between them. Germline V gives CDR1 LNHNV, CDR2 YYDKDF (reference sequence). The CDR3 runs 15 residues. The CDR3 protein is CATSRDGREFNEQFF. Here the CDR3 DNA reads TGTGCCACCAGCAGAGATGGTCGGGAGTTCAATGAGCAGTTCTTC.

V usage is TRBV9 and J usage is TRBJ1-2; no clear D gene. Trimming took 3 bases from V and 4 from J, leaving 10 bases between them. CDR3 length equals 13 residues. CDR1 and CDR2 from the germline V gene are SGDLS and YYNGEE. The CDR3 sequence: CASSAVDGYGYTF. The CDR3 nucleotides are TGTGCCAGCAGCGCGGTGGACGGCTATGGCTACACCTTC.

The chain combines TRBV4-1 with TRBJ2-1; D possibly corresponds to TRBD1 (5 bases). The V end lost 1 base, the J end lost 4 bases, and 14 bases lay between the germline ends. The germline gives CDR1 MGHRA, CDR2 YSYEKL. This CDR3 spans 16 amino acids. The CDR3 coding sequence is TGCGCCAGCAGCCAAGTTGGGCAGGACATTTACAATGAGCAGTTCTTC. Amino acid sequence: CASSQVGQDIYNEQFF.

This chain connects TRBV10-2 to TRBJ2-5; 9 positions agree with TRBD2. This CDR3 contains 14 residues. Looked up from germline, CDR1 is WSHSY and CDR2 is SAAADI. V shed 1 base, J shed 12 bases, and the junction held 9 bases outside the gene matches. CDR3 sequence: CASSEFSGGPPEYF. The CDR3 bases are TGCGCCAGCAGTGAGTTCAGCGGGGGGCCGCCGGAGTACTTC.

The chain joins TRBV3-1 to TRBJ2-2; D uncertain. The V and J ends lost 2 bases and 5 bases respectively, with 6 bases between them. Germline V gene lookup returns CDR1 LGHDT and CDR2 YNNKEL (reference sequence). The CDR3 spans 13 residues. CDR3 loop: CASSQSGTGELFF. CDR3 in DNA: TGTGCCAGCAGCCAAAGTGGGACCGGGGAGCTGTTTTTT. The full variable domain, rest sourced from reference TRBV3-1 and TRBJ2-2, is DTAVSQTPKYLVTQMGNDKSIKCEQNLGHDTMYWYKQDSKKFLKIMFSYNNKELIINETVPNRFSPKSPDKAHLNLHINSLELGDSAVYFCASSQSGTGELFFGEGSRLTVL.

This rearrangement joins TRBV6-1 to TRBJ1-1, with TRBD1 identical over 9 bases. The CDR3 runs 15 residues. Trimming removed 5 bases from V and 4 bases from J; junction bases left unmatched: 8. CDR1 and CDR2 (germline): MNHNS, SASEGT. The CDR3 loop is CASSPGTGSSTEAFF. The DNA for the CDR3 is TGTGCCAGCAGTCCCGGGACAGGGTCGAGCACTGAAGCTTTCTTT.

This chain joins TRBV12-3 or TRBV12-4 and TRBJ2-7; the D is unclear. Trimming cost V 6 bases and J 2 bases, with 5 bases left between them. This CDR3 region has 11 residues. CDR3 protein: CASRQTYEQYF. In DNA form, the CDR3 reads TGTGCCAGCAGACAAACCTACGAGCAGTACTTC.

This clonotype was seen a handful of times. The genes are TRBV29-1 and TRBJ2-7; 8 nucleotides agree with TRBD2. The J segment lost 0 bases and the V segment lost 7 bases, leaving 8 bases of the junction unmatched. This CDR3 region has 14 residues. CDR1 and CDR2 (germline): SQVTM, ANQGSEA. CDR3 in amino acids: CSAEASGSSYEQYF. For the CDR3, the DNA is TGCAGCGCCGAGGCCAGCGGGAGCTCCTACGAGCAGTACTTC.